This entry lists 23 T cell receptor beta chains sequenced from one sample in a study of blood T cell repertoires in COVID-19. TCRdb's copy holds only in-frame clones and misses some; the assay was immunoSEQ multiplex PCR. Among over 250,000 clones listed, roughly 90% were seen once. The sequencing sample was made of PBMCs or T cells enriched from blood (not recorded which). The receptors were sampled from a woman aged 60-75 years who had recovered from COVID-19.

This clone was seen more than once but under ten times. The chain couples TRBV6-1 to TRBJ1-2, with D possibly being TRBD1 (5 bases). This CDR3 has 16 amino acids. The germline V gene encodes CDR1 MNHNS and CDR2 SASEGT. With 2 bases removed from V and 1 base from J, the gap between germline ends came to 14 bases. The CDR3 nucleotides read TGTGCCAGCAGTGAACCCCCTTCGACAGATAACTATGGCTACACCTTC. Translating it yields CASSEPPSTDNYGYTF.

This chain connects TRBV3-1 (or the pseudogene TRBV3-2) to TRBJ1-2; 7 nucleotides align to TRBD1. The CDR3 has 14 amino acids. Germline V gene sequence: CDR1 LGHDT, CDR2 YNNKEL (reference sequence). With 3 bases clipped from V and 4 bases from J, the junction kept 5 bases outside the gene matches. CDR3 amino acids: CASSQGTAFYGYTF. CDR3 DNA: TGTGCCAGCAGCCAGGGGACAGCATTCTATGGCTACACCTTC.

The genes are TRBV28 and TRBJ1-3, with D possibly being TRBD1 (5 bases). The CDR3 sequence is 17 residues long. Germline V gene sequence: CDR1 MDHEN, CDR2 SYDVKM. The V and J ends lost 2 bases and 0 bases respectively, with 14 bases between them. CDR3 region: CASSLGSTTGSGNTIYF. CDR3 nucleotides: TGTGCCAGCAGTTTAGGGTCCACAACAGGCTCTGGAAACACCATATATTTT.

This clone was seen more than once but under ten times. The chain is built from TRBV28 and TRBJ1-5; D is ambiguous. The V end lost 1 base, the J end lost 0 bases, and 13 bases lay between the germline ends. The CDR3 runs 17 residues. In germline, CDR1 is MDHEN, CDR2 SYDVKM. This CDR3 is CASSLFFRLNSNQPQHF. The CDR3 DNA is TGTGCCAGCAGTTTATTTTTCCGACTAAATAGCAATCAGCCCCAGCATTTT.

The chain joins TRBV18 to TRBJ1-1; D possibly corresponds to TRBD1 (5 bases). V shed 5 bases and J shed 2 bases, with 12 bases lying between them. Germline CDR1 and CDR2: KGHSH and LQKENI. This CDR3 is built from 14 residues. The DNA for the CDR3 is TGTGCCAGCTCAGAAGGGCAGGGTAACACTGAAGCTTTCTTT. Translation: CASSEGQGNTEAFF.

This clone has only a few counts. The gene calls are TRBV6-2 or TRBV6-3 and TRBJ1-2; 9 bases are a match to TRBD1. The length of the CDR3 is 13 residues. CDR1 MNHEY and CDR2 SVGEGT come from the germline V gene. V shed 5 bases, J shed 6 bases, and the junction held 4 bases outside the gene matches. The CDR3 sequence is CASSIQGAHGYTF. The CDR3 nucleotides read TGTGCCAGCAGTATACAGGGGGCGCATGGCTACACCTTC.

This clone showed up just once. In DNA form, the CDR3 reads TGTGCCAGCAGCTCGGGTTACTCGTACAATGAGCAGTTCTTC. Its translation: CASSSGYSYNEQFF. The chain couples TRBV11-3 to TRBJ2-1; D unresolved. This CDR3 contains 14 residues. Looked up from germline, CDR1 is SGHNT and CDR2 is YENEEA. Deletions cut 4 bases from V and 4 bases from J, with 11 bases between.

This sequence joins TRBV3-1 (or the pseudogene TRBV3-2) and TRBJ2-1; D remains ambiguous. The CDR3 spans 14 residues. Germline V gene sequence: CDR1 LGHDT, CDR2 YNNKEL (reference sequence). V was pared by 1 base and J by 7 bases, with 11 bases between. CDR3 coding DNA: TGTGCCAGCAGCCAAGGTTATCGAGGTAATGAGCAGTTCTTC. Translation: CASSQGYRGNEQFF.

The chain couples TRBV5-1 to TRBJ2-7; possible D gene TRBD1, 5 bases. CDR3 size: 13 residues. CDR1 is SGHRS and CDR2 is YFSETQ in the germline V gene. Trimming shortened V by 2 bases and J by 4 bases, and 10 bases separated the two germline ends. CDR3 sequence: CASSLQEKYEQYF. The CDR3 bases are TGCGCCAGCAGCTTACAGGAAAAATACGAGCAGTACTTC.

The chain is built from TRBV28 and TRBJ2-7; D is ambiguous. This CDR3 spans 12 amino acids. Germline V gene sequence: CDR1 MDHEN, CDR2 SYDVKM. Trimming removed 5 bases at V and 2 bases at J, with 7 bases between. CDR3 loop: CASSVTAYEQYF. CDR3 DNA: TGTGCCAGCAGTGTAACAGCCTACGAGCAGTACTTC. The whole variable domain, remainder taken from reference TRBV28 and TRBJ2-7, is DVKVTQSSRYLVKRTGEKVFLECVQDMDHENMFWYRQDPGLGLRLIYFSYDVKMKEKGDIPEGYSVSREKKERFSLILESASTNQTSMYLCASSVTAYEQYFGPGTRLTVT.

This chain uses TRBV28 with TRBJ2-7, with a tentative D call TRBD1 (6 bases). The CDR3 runs 14 residues. Germline CDR1 MDHEN, CDR2 SYDVKM. The germline V and J ends were trimmed by 2 bases and 3 bases, with 11 bases remaining between them. For the CDR3, the DNA is TGTGCCAGCAGTTTAACGGACAGCTACTACGAGCAGTACTTC. Residues: CASSLTDSYYEQYF.

The V call is TRBV5-1, the J call TRBJ1-1; D not certain. The germline gives CDR1 SGHRS, CDR2 YFSETQ. The CDR3 consists of 13 residues. V was pared by 4 bases and J by 0 bases, with 7 bases between. As DNA, the CDR3 is TGCGCCAGCAGCACCACAGTGAACACTGAAGCTTTCTTT. It translates to CASSTTVNTEAFF. The full variable domain, rest sourced from reference TRBV5-1 and TRBJ1-1, is KAGVTQTPRYLIKTRGQQVTLSCSPISGHRSVSWYQQTPGQGLQFLFEYFSETQRNKGNFPGRFSGRQFSNSRSEMNVSTLELGDSALYLCASSTTVNTEAFFGQGTRLTVV.

V is TRBV28 and J is TRBJ1-4; D gene uncertain. Trimming cost V 5 bases and J 4 bases, with 14 bases left between them. Per germline, CDR1 MDHEN and CDR2 SYDVKM. This CDR3 is built from 15 residues. In DNA, the CDR3 is TGTGCCAGCAGTCAAACCGGGTCCATTAATGAAAAACTGTTTTTT. Translated, it gives CASSQTGSINEKLFF. Full variable domain (outside the CDR3, taken from reference TRBV28 and TRBJ1-4): DVKVTQSSRYLVKRTGEKVFLECVQDMDHENMFWYRQDPGLGLRLIYFSYDVKMKEKGDIPEGYSVSREKKERFSLILESASTNQTSMYLCASSQTGSINEKLFFGSGTQLSVL.

This clone was seen only a few times. This sequence joins TRBV12-3 or TRBV12-4 and TRBJ1-3; 8 bases are shared with TRBD1. This CDR3 is 12 amino acids long. Trimming cost V 6 bases and J 7 bases; bases outside gene matches: 2. The CDR3 reads CASRQGANTIYF. In nucleotides, the CDR3 is TGTGCCAGCAGGCAGGGGGCGAACACCATATATTTT.

V and J are TRBV7-9 and TRBJ2-1; TRBD2 matches 9 bases. The CDR3 covers 16 residues. V was clipped by 2 bases and J by 2 bases; unmatched bases: 4. Germline V gene data show CDR1 as SEHNR and CDR2 as FQNEAQ (reference sequence). The CDR3 loop reads CASSLTGGRAYNEQFF. The CDR3 DNA reads TGTGCCAGCAGCTTAACCGGCGGGAGGGCCTACAATGAGCAGTTCTTC.

This clone occurred once. V and J are TRBV15 and TRBJ2-4; a possible D gene is TRBD1 (5 bases). Per the germline V gene, CDR1 is LNHNV and CDR2 is YYDKDF (reference sequence). The CDR3 totals 14 residues. V gave up 3 bases and J gave up 6 bases, with 12 bases separating them. The CDR3 DNA sequence: TGTGCCACCAGCAGTGGTGTGGGGCGAAACATTCAGTACTTC. Protein sequence: CATSSGVGRNIQYF.

The chain links TRBV7-2 to TRBJ2-7; 13 bases are shared with TRBD2. The CDR3 extends over 16 amino acids. Germline CDR1 and CDR2: SGHTA and FQGNSA. The V and J ends lost 2 bases and 7 bases, in that order; junction bases with no gene match: 8. CDR3 sequence (DNA): TGTGCCAGCAGCTTAACAACTAGCGGGGGGGCTTTGGAGCAGTACTTC. Protein product: CASSLTTSGGALEQYF.

This rearrangement joins TRBV9 to TRBJ2-2; D gene uncertain. The CDR3 has 13 residues. Germline V CDR1 and CDR2: SGDLS, YYNGEE. V was trimmed by 2 bases and J by 6 bases, leaving 8 bases between them. The DNA for the CDR3 is TGTGCCAGCAGCGTCCCTGTAGCCGGGGAGCTGTTTTTT. Its translation is CASSVPVAGELFF.

This chain joins TRBV6-5 and TRBJ2-1; 13 bases align to TRBD2. Germline lookup yields CDR1 MNHEY and CDR2 SVGAGI. CDR3 length: 15 residues. The junction had 11 bases not matched to a gene; V was cut back by 10 bases and J by 8 bases. The CDR3 DNA follows: TGTGCCATCGATCCGGGGACTAGCGGGGTATATGAGCAGTTCTTC. This sequence encodes CAIDPGTSGVYEQFF.

Turning to this clone: Other DNA variants within this sample encode the same CDR3. The chain uses TRBV5-1 and TRBJ1-1; D remains unclear. Trimming left V 0 bases short and J 0 bases short, with 9 bases between. The length of the CDR3 is 15 residues. Germline loops: CDR1 SGHRS, CDR2 YFSETQ. The CDR3 DNA follows: TGCGCCAGCAGCTTGGGTGGGCAGCTGAACACTGAAGCTTTCTTT. The encoded protein is CASSLGGQLNTEAFF.

The CDR3 loop is CASSRTAIAFNQPQHF. The CDR3 nucleotides read TGTGCCAGCAGTCGGACGGCTATAGCGTTCAATCAGCCCCAGCATTTT. The chain is built from TRBV27 and TRBJ1-5; D is unclear. Trimming stripped 5 bases from V and 3 bases from J, with 17 bases between. CDR1 and CDR2 from the germline V gene are MNHEY and SMNVEV (reference sequence). The CDR3 is 16 residues long.

The rearrangement uses TRBV28 and TRBJ1-3, with 7 bases lining up with TRBD1. Germline V lookup: CDR1 MDHEN, CDR2 SYDVKM. The CDR3 is 14 amino acids. V lost 7 bases and J lost 5; bases outside the gene matches: 8. The CDR3 coding sequence is TGTGCCAGCATACAGGGGACTTTCCGAAACACCATATATTTT. Residues: CASIQGTFRNTIYF.

The chain employs TRBV30 and TRBJ1-3, with 7 bases matching TRBD1. The germline V gene has CDR1 GTSNPN and CDR2 SVGIG (reference sequence). The trim removed 2 bases at V and 8 bases at J, leaving 12 bases unmatched. The CDR3 runs to 15 residues. The CDR3 loop is CAWSPKTGMRDTIYF. The CDR3 region has the DNA TGTGCCTGGAGTCCGAAGACAGGGATGAGGGACACCATATATTTT.